This paragraph covers one T cell receptor (beta chain) sequence. The record originates from a study of blood T cell repertoires in COVID-19. Study in general: Samples of COVID-19 (acute and convalescent) were obtained from the United States, Italy and Spain. The analysed material was cDNA or gDNA that came from T cells, B-cell-depleted T cells, or PBMCs.

Under the authors' procedure: Estimation of nucleated cell counts was performed using reference gene primer amplification. Some clones are missing from TCRdb's copy, which holds only in-frame ones; the method was immunoSEQ multiplex PCR. V and J calls and clone size come straight from that table; D and trimming were deduced from the DNA. The sample holds a few hundred thousand clones, around 83% seen once. The CDR3 spans 15 residues. Germline V lookup: CDR1 KGHDR, CDR2 SFDVKD. With V trimmed by 4 bases and J by 2 bases, 5 bases remained unmatched. This TCR was sampled from a woman aged 45 to 65 with acute or convalescent COVID-19. The V gene is TRBV24-1, the J gene TRBJ2-3; the match to TRBD1 covers 7 bases. Sequencing used peripheral blood. CDR3 coding DNA: TGTGCCACCAGTGACGACAGGGTTGACACAGATACGCAGTATTTT. Translation gives CATSDDRVDTDTQYF.